The 16 T cell receptor beta chains in this list originate from one sample, sequenced in a study of T-cell reconstitution after alpha-beta-depleted transplantation in children (dated by TCRdb to the mid-2010s). Libraries were constructed by PCR. The sample was run on an Illumina HiSeq 2500. TCR libraries were prepared with molecular barcoding, using unique molecular identifiers to normalize TCRbeta repertoire quantification. TCRdb trimmed public reads at Q25 via fastp, called clones via MiXCR and kept in-frame beta chains. Rows are combined by CDR3 protein, so each entry shows the most common genes and DNA. This sample comprises approximately 1,000,000 distinct CDR3 sequences, about 31% of them detected only once. In total, the top ten clones hold over 25% of the sample. The treatment or condition label on this specimen signifies: allogeneic hematopoietic cell transplantation with graft depleted of TCRalphabeta T cells and CD19 B cells.

This sample comprised PBMCs, mostly from graft donor cells, obtained 360 days after TCRalphabeta/CD19-depleted stem cell transplant. Receptor source: a boy less than two years old who had a stem cell transplant for SCID, so the T cells may come from the graft donor.

The rearrangement uses TRBV10-3 and TRBJ2-1; TRBD2 agrees at 7 bases. CDR1 is ENHRY, CDR2 SYGVKD, per germline. This CDR3 contains 11 residues. Germline trimming cut 10 bases from V and 8 bases from J; bases unmatched to any gene: 5. CDR3 sequence reads: CATLSGDEQFF. The CDR3 bases are TGTGCCACCCTCAGCGGGGATGAGCAGTTCTTC.

The V gene is TRBV10-3, the J gene TRBJ2-7, with TRBD2 matching over 7 bases. The CDR3 runs 17 residues. J gave up 7 bases and V 0 bases, and 15 bases lay outside the gene matches. CDR1 and CDR2 (germline): ENHRY, SYGVKD. The CDR3 bases are TGTGCCATCAGTGAGTCGAAAAGGTTTGGGGAGGGCCCTGAGCAGTACTTC. Its protein product is CAISESKRFGEGPEQYF.

This clonotype was detected a few times. The V and J genes are TRBV29-1 and TRBJ2-1; D is possibly TRBD1 or TRBD2 (5 bases each). The CDR3 is made up of 15 amino acids. V gave up 5 bases and J gave up 3 bases, with 17 bases separating them. The germline CDR1 and CDR2 sequences are SQVTM and ANQGSEA. The CDR3 here is CSVRPRGSGYNEQFF. CDR3 bases: TGCAGCGTTAGGCCCCGGGGCAGCGGCTACAATGAGCAGTTCTTC.

The J gene is TRBJ1-3, the V gene TRBV6-1, with D hard to call. CDR1 is MNHNS, CDR2 SASEGT, per germline. V dropped 6 bases and J dropped 0 bases, with 18 bases sitting between them. The CDR3 is made up of 17 amino acids. The CDR3 nucleotides read TGTGCCAGCAGCCTACACGACTCTGCGGCCTCTGGAAACACCATATATTTT. Amino acids: CASSLHDSAASGNTIYF.

This clonotype was seen a handful of times. The chain is built from TRBV12-3 or TRBV12-4 and TRBJ2-5, with D perhaps TRBD2 (6 bases). The CDR3 is made up of 17 amino acids. V shed 1 base and J shed 1 base, with 16 bases lying between them. The CDR3 coding sequence is TGTGCCAGCAGTTTAGGTCTAGCGAGGAACTTCCAAGAGACCCAGTACTTC. It codes for CASSLGLARNFQETQYF.

The chain employs TRBV2 and TRBJ2-4; D not resolved. CDR3 length: 15 amino acids. In germline, CDR1 is SNHLY, CDR2 FYNNEI. Deletions cut 3 bases from V and 0 bases from J, with 9 bases between. CDR3 in DNA: TGTGCCAGCAGTGAGGTTGGGGTAGCCAAAAACATTCAGTACTTC. It codes for CASSEVGVAKNIQYF. Based on the CDR3 plus reference TRBV2 and TRBJ2-4, the full variable domain is EPEVTQTPSHQVTQMGQEVILRCVPISNHLYFYWYRQILGQKVEFLVSFYNNEISEKSEIFDDQFSVERPDGSNFTLKIRSTKLEDSAMYFCASSEVGVAKNIQYFGAGTRLSVL.

This clonotype was seen only a few times. The genes are TRBV12-3 or TRBV12-4 and TRBJ2-3; 7 bases map to TRBD1. The V and J ends lost 2 bases and 1 base, in that order; junction bases with no gene match: 18. CDR3 length: 20 amino acids. The CDR3 is CASSLIWDRPVPRRTDTQYF. As DNA, the CDR3 is TGTGCCAGCAGTTTAATTTGGGACAGACCGGTTCCAAGGCGCACAGATACGCAGTATTTT.

The genes are TRBV6-2 or TRBV6-3 and TRBJ2-7; D uncertain. This CDR3 contains 13 residues. Germline V lookup: CDR1 MNHEY, CDR2 SVGEGT. V dropped 0 bases and J dropped 3 bases, with 6 bases sitting between them. CDR3 loop: CASSYSHVYEQYF. CDR3 nucleotide sequence: TGTGCCAGCAGTTACTCCCATGTCTACGAGCAGTACTTC.

The table lists this clonotype with a few counts. V is TRBV7-2 and J is TRBJ2-1; D possibly corresponds to TRBD2 (6 bases). The germline CDR1 and CDR2 sequences are SGHTA and FQGNSA. The V gene lost 1 base and the J gene lost 0 bases, with 10 bases spanning the gap. This CDR3 contains 16 residues. For the CDR3, the DNA is TGTGCCAGCAGCTTAGTACGCGGGGCCTCCTACAATGAGCAGTTCTTC. Protein: CASSLVRGASYNEQFF.

J is TRBJ2-7 and V is TRBV4-1; 8 nucleotides align to TRBD1. Germline lookup yields CDR1 MGHRA and CDR2 YSYEKL. This CDR3 contains 15 residues. The V gene end was trimmed by 1 base and the J gene end by 3 bases; junction bases not matched to a gene: 5. CDR3 amino acids: CASSQVGTGNYEQYF. The CDR3 bases are TGCGCCAGCAGCCAAGTTGGGACAGGCAACTACGAGCAGTACTTC.

The chain recombines TRBV29-1 with TRBJ1-2; 8 bases are shared with TRBD1. Germline V gene sequence: CDR1 SQVTM, CDR2 ANQGSEA. This CDR3 region has 14 residues. V gave up 5 bases and J gave up 3 bases; unmatched junction bases: 8. The CDR3 loop reads CSVRTGHYYYGYTF. In DNA, the CDR3 is TGCAGCGTTAGGACAGGGCATTATTACTATGGCTACACCTTC.

This clonotype was detected only a few times. V is TRBV20-1 and J is TRBJ1-5; D unresolved. CDR1 DFQATT and CDR2 SNEGSKA come from the germline V gene (reference sequence). The CDR3 runs to 12 residues. V was pared by 6 bases and J by 3 bases, with 9 bases between. This chain's CDR3 is CSARYPNQPQHF. The CDR3 nucleotides are TGCAGTGCCCGGTACCCCAATCAGCCCCAGCATTTT.

This clonotype was found a few times. The chain carries TRBV5-1 and TRBJ2-2; D unclear. The CDR3 has 16 residues. Germline V gene data show CDR1 as SGHRS and CDR2 as YFSETQ. With 0 bases removed from V and 0 bases from J, the gap between germline ends came to 9 bases. As DNA, the CDR3 is TGCGCCAGCAGCTTGGCCAGGCTTACGAACACCGGGGAGCTGTTTTTT. Amino acid sequence: CASSLARLTNTGELFF.

The V and J genes are TRBV4-1 and TRBJ2-2; TRBD2 aligns across 9 bases. CDR3 length: 19 residues. V was clipped by 1 base and J by 9 bases; unmatched bases: 18. The germline V gene has CDR1 MGHRA and CDR2 YSYEKL. The CDR3 loop is CASSQGRVRLAGTFRELFF. CDR3 nucleotides: TGCGCCAGCAGCCAAGGCCGAGTCCGGCTAGCGGGGACGTTCAGGGAGCTGTTTTTT.

This clonotype was counted only a few times. This chain uses TRBV7-9 with TRBJ2-1; tentatively, D is TRBD2 (5 bases). The germline V and J ends were trimmed by 10 bases and 5 bases, with 21 bases remaining between them. The CDR3 is 15 residues long. Germline values: CDR1 SEHNR, CDR2 FQNEAQ (reference sequence). The CDR3 spells CAIAALVPGDNEQFF. The CDR3 DNA is TGTGCCATCGCGGCACTGGTCCCCGGGGACAATGAGCAGTTCTTC.

This rearrangement joins TRBV20-1 to TRBJ2-3; 14 bases fit TRBD2. The CDR3 consists of 16 residues. Trimming took 1 base from V and 2 from J; bases not matched to a gene: 2. Germline V CDR1 and CDR2: DFQATT, SNEGSKA (reference sequence). The CDR3 DNA is TGCAGTGCTAGAGGGACTAGCGGGGGGATCACAGATACGCAGTATTTT. Translating gives CSARGTSGGITDTQYF.